This T cell receptor (beta chain) emerged from a study of blood T cell repertoires in COVID-19. About the study: COVID-19 samples, acute and convalescent, were from the United States, Italy and Spain. T cells, B-cell-depleted T cells, or PBMCs supplied cDNA or gDNA.

The V and J ends lost 7 bases and 4 bases respectively, with 12 bases between them. Germline V lookup: CDR1 SGHRS, CDR2 YFSETQ. The CDR3 spans 13 residues. How the authors handled the data: Reference gene primer amplification in the assay estimated nucleated cell counts. Produced via immunoSEQ multiplex PCR; TCRdb's table is partial and in-frame only. The DNA was the basis for D and trimming; V, J and clone size are from that table. This table holds some 160,000 clones, roughly 80% found once. Material for sequencing was peripheral blood. V is TRBV5-1 and J is TRBJ2-1; D may be TRBD1 (5 bases). This receptor was identified in a man aged 45 to 65 with active or convalescent COVID-19. CDR3 sequence (DNA): TGCGCCAGCTCAGAAGCAGGGTACAATGAGCAGTTCTTC. Translating it yields CASSEAGYNEQFF.